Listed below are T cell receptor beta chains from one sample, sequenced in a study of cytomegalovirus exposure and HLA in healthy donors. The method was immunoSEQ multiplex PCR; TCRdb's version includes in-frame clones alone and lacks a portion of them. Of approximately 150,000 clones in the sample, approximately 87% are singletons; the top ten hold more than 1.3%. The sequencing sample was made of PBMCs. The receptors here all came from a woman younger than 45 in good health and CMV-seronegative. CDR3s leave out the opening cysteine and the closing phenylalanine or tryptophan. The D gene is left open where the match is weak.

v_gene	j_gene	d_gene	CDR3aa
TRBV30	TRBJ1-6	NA	AWSADGGGREASPLH
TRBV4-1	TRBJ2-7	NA	ASSQDLRIYEQY
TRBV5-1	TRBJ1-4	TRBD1	ASRPDRGVEKLF
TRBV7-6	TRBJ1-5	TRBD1	ASSLGGQNSNQPQH
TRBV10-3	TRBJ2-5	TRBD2	AISGVSGGAGPQQETQY
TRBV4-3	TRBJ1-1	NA	ASSQAYPPGAIEAF
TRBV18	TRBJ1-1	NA	ASSPTADSEAF
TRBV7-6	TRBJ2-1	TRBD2	ASSPTALAGTGNEQF
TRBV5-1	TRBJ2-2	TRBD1	ASSIRDRGTGELF
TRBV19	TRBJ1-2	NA	ASSIELTENYGYT
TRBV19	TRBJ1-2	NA	AAGEYGYT
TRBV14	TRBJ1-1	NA	ASSLTYSNTEAF
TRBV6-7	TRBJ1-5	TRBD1	ASSYQNRGRRASNQPQH
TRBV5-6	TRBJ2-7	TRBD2	ASSLASRGGFYEQY
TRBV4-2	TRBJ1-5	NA	ASSGVRGSDQPQH
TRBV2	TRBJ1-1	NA	ASSEPGPEAF
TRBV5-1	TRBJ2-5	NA	ASSFGEKETQY
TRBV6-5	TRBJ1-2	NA	ASSYTPGGRAYGYT
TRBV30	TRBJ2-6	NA	AWTQGSGANVLT
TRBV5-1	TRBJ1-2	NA	ASSLTGSYGYT
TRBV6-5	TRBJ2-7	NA	ASSYFQGNEQY
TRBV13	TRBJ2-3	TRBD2	ASSPGTSGYQWIDTQY
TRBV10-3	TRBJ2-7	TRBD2	AISERSGGGAYEQY
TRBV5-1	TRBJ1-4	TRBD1	ASSLVSGGGYNEKLF
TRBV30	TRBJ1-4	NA	AWTRSGGEKLF
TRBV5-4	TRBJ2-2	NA	ASSLPGGLPGELF
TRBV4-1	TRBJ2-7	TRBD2	ASSQDWTSEPYEQY
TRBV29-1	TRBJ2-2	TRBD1	SARTGNTGELF
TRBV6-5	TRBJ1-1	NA	ASGSRVNTEAF
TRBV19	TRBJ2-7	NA	ASSISPSRSYEQY
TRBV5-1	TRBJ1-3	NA	ASSFGTLSGNTIY
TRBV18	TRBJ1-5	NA	ASSETEIQPQH
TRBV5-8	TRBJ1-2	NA	ASSLGGEGDSHYGYT
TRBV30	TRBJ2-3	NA	AWSIIGTDTQY
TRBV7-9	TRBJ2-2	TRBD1	ASSSTQGTGELF
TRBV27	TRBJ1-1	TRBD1	ASSAGTGTGTEAF
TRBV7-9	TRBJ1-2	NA	ASSFSSQLSNYGYT
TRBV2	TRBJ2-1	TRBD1	ASSLSTGTGNEQF
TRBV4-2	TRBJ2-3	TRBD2	ASSGLAGVDTQY
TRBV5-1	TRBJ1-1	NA	ASSLGSGSTEAF
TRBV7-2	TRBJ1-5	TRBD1	ASSPAPGQTLRAPQH
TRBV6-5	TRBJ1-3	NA	ASRRGDAGNTIY
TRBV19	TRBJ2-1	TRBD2	ASSIDLWLAGTPGSNEQF
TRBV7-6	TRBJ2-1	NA	ASSPRQGFHNEQF
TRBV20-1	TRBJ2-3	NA	SASQAQY
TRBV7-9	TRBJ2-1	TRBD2	ASSLSGGYYNEQF
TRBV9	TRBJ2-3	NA	ASSARPGWVSTDTQY
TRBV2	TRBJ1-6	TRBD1	ASSVRQGNSPLH
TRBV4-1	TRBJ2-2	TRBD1	ASSQMGQDTGELF
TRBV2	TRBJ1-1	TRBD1	ASTSTGQGFDEAF
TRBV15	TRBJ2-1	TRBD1	ATRRGQVNNEQF
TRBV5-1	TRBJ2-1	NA	ASSLAPGSYNEQF